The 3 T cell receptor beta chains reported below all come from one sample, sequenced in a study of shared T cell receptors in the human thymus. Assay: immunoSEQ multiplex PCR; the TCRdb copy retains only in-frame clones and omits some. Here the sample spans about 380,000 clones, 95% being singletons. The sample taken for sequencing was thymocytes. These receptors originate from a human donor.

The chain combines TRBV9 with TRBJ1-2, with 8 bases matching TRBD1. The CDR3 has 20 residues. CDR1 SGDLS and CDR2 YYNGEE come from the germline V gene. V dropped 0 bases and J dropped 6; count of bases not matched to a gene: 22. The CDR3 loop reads CASSVGVNGQGASKVDGYTF. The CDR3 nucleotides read TGTGCCAGCAGCGTAGGAGTAAATGGCCAGGGGGCAAGCAAGGTGGATGGCTACACCTTC.

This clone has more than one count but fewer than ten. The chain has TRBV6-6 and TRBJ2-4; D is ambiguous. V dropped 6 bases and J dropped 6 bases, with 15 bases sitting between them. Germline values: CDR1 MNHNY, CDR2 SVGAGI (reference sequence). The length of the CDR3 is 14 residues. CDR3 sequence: CASSSPAPTNIQYF. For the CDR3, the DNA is TGTGCCAGCAGCTCTCCGGCCCCCACAAACATTCAGTACTTC.

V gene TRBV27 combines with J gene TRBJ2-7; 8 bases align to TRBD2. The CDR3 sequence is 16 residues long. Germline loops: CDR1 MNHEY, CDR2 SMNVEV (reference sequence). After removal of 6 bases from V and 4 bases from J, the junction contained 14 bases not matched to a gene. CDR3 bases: TGTGCCAGCAGCTTGTCCCCCAGCGGGAGTCAATACGAGCAGTACTTC. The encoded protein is CASSLSPSGSQYEQYF.